These T cell receptor beta chains were read from a single sample in a study of blood T cell repertoires in COVID-19. Here immunoSEQ multiplex PCR was the method, and the copy in TCRdb shows in-frame clones only, minus some. The sample lists about 84,000 clones; 80% to 90% were seen once. The sequenced material came from peripheral blood. These receptors were taken from a man older than 75 with active or convalescent COVID-19. CDR3s include the opening cysteine and the closing phenylalanine or tryptophan. Each record gives: V gene, D gene, clone size, J gene, CDR3 protein, CDR3 DNA. D genes are given only for firm matches. Not all rows give a size; the values are once, few, many and, for expanded clones, a class.

>TRBV19|TRBD1|-|TRBJ2-1
CASSRTGQGTYNEQFF
TGTGCCAGTAGTAGAACGGGACAGGGGACTTACAATGAGCAGTTCTTC
>TRBV6-5|TRBD2|once|TRBJ2-3
CASSSGTSGPGGTQYF
TGTGCCAGCAGTTCCGGGACTAGCGGGCCCGGCGGTACGCAGTATTTT
>TRBV18|-|few|TRBJ2-7
CASSPDNPPYEQYF
TGTGCCAGCTCACCAGACAACCCGCCCTACGAGCAGTACTTC
>TRBV29-1|-|-|TRBJ2-2
CSVVGISNTGELFF
TGCAGCGTTGTTGGCATCTCGAACACCGGGGAGCTGTTTTTT
>TRBV7-2|TRBD1|-|TRBJ2-5
CASSLDRGFQETQYF
TGTGCCAGCAGCTTAGACAGGGGGTTTCAAGAGACCCAGTACTTC
>TRBV3-1/TRBV3-2|-|-|TRBJ1-2
CASSQDGSGRGYTF
TGTGCCAGCAGCCAAGACGGGTCAGGGCGCGGCTACACCTTC
>TRBV12-2|-|-|TRBJ2-7
CAVRGRYEQYF
TGTGCGGTAAGAGGGCGATACGAGCAGTACTTC
>TRBV19|TRBD1|-|TRBJ1-2
CASRAGTGAGYTF
TGTGCCAGTAGGGCCGGGACAGGGGCTGGCTACACCTTC
>TRBV4-1|-|once|TRBJ2-3
CASSQGLKDTQYF
TGCGCCAGCAGCCAAGGGCTTAAGGATACGCAGTATTTT
>TRBV7-3|-|-|TRBJ2-1
CASSLFLGDEQFF
TGTGCCAGCAGCTTATTTCTAGGGGATGAGCAGTTCTTC
>TRBV7-2|-|once|TRBJ1-1
CASSPRSENTEAFF
TGTGCCAGCAGCCCACGGAGTGAGAACACTGAAGCTTTCTTT
>TRBV21-1|-|-|TRBJ1-5
CASSPLDRGYQPQHF
TGTGCCAGCAGCCCGTTGGACAGGGGATATCAGCCCCAGCATTTT
>TRBV10-2|TRBD2|-|TRBJ2-5
CASSGNAASGKYQETQYF
TGCGCCAGCAGCGGGAACGCGGCTAGCGGGAAGTACCAAGAGACCCAGTACTTC
>TRBV27|TRBD1|once|TRBJ2-2
CASSTKQGGNTGELFF
TGTGCCAGCAGCACGAAACAGGGGGGGAACACCGGGGAGCTGTTTTTT
>TRBV30|TRBD2|-|TRBJ2-5
CAWSGLGLAGGETQYF
TGTGCCTGGAGTGGCCTAGGACTAGCGGGAGGGGAGACCCAGTACTTC
>TRBV30|-|-|TRBJ1-5
CAWSAGGRRDNQPQHF
TGTGCCTGGAGTGCGGGGGGCAGGAGAGACAATCAGCCCCAGCATTTT
>TRBV9|TRBD2|-|TRBJ2-1
CASSVASTSGGNEQFF
TGTGCCAGCAGCGTAGCTTCGACTAGCGGGGGTAATGAGCAGTTCTTC
>TRBV6-6|TRBD1|-|TRBJ1-5
CASRESGGDQPQHF
TGTGCCAGCAGAGAATCAGGGGGCGATCAGCCCCAGCATTTT
>TRBV30|TRBD1|-|TRBJ2-7
CAWRAGGSYEQYF
TGTGCCTGGAGAGCAGGGGGTTCCTACGAGCAGTACTTC
>TRBV7-2|-|-|TRBJ2-5
CASSLVPETETQYF
TGTGCCAGCAGCTTAGTCCCAGAAACAGAGACCCAGTACTTC
>TRBV5-1|-|-|TRBJ2-1
CASSLYKGTHTYNEQFF
TGCGCCAGCAGCTTGTACAAAGGGACTCACACCTACAATGAGCAGTTCTTC
>TRBV18|TRBD2|-|TRBJ2-5
CASSPNGRGKETQYF
TGTGCCAGCTCACCGAACGGGAGGGGGAAGGAGACCCAGTACTTC
>TRBV6-6|TRBD1|once|TRBJ1-5
CASSYSGQGDNQPQHF
TGTGCCAGCAGTTACTCCGGACAGGGAGACAATCAGCCCCAGCATTTT
>TRBV5-5|TRBD2|-|TRBJ2-7
CASSLSLAGSYEQYF
TGTGCCAGCAGCTTATCACTAGCGGGGTCCTACGAGCAGTACTTC
>TRBV5-4|-|few|TRBJ2-7
CASSPSLANEQYF
TGTGCCAGCAGCCCCTCCCTAGCAAACGAGCAGTACTTC
>TRBV20-1|TRBD2|-|TRBJ2-3
CSASPPSGGTDTQYF
TGCAGTGCTAGTCCGCCTAGCGGGGGCACAGATACGCAGTATTTT
>TRBV20-1|-|-|TRBJ1-1
CSAEREREAFF
TGCAGTGCGGAAAGGGAGAGAGAAGCTTTCTTT
>TRBV2|-|-|TRBJ2-3
CASSERQPSTDTQYF
TGTGCCAGCAGTGAGAGACAGCCATCTACGGATACGCAGTATTTT
>TRBV5-1|TRBD2|once|TRBJ2-3
CASSSSGGEDTQYF
TGCGCCAGCAGCTCCTCGGGGGGGGAAGATACGCAGTATTTT
>TRBV7-2|TRBD2|-|TRBJ2-1
CASSLTGLAVYNEQFF
TGTGCCAGCAGCTTAACGGGACTAGCCGTATACAATGAGCAGTTCTTC
>TRBV19|-|-|TRBJ1-5
CASSIDGGWPQHF
TGTGCCAGTAGTATAGATGGGGGCTGGCCCCAGCATTTT
>TRBV5-1|-|once|TRBJ2-5
CASSLVEETQYF
TGCGCCAGCAGCTTGGTAGAAGAGACCCAGTACTTC
>TRBV6-5|-|few|TRBJ1-5
CASSTTDSNQPQHF
TGTGCCAGCAGTACGACAGATAGCAATCAGCCCCAGCATTTT
>TRBV25-1|TRBD1|-|TRBJ2-2
CATGTGPTGELFF
TGTGCCACAGGGACAGGGCCCACCGGGGAGCTGTTTTTT
>TRBV6-6|TRBD1|once|TRBJ1-1
CASTAGQATNTEAFF
TGTGCCAGCACCGCCGGACAGGCGACGAACACTGAAGCTTTCTTT
>TRBV4-1|-|-|TRBJ1-3
CASSQDHGVSGNTIYF
TGCGCCAGCAGCCAAGATCACGGGGTTTCTGGAAACACCATATATTTT
>TRBV6-5|TRBD1|-|TRBJ1-6
CASSQGAIDSPLHF
TGTGCCAGCAGCCAGGGGGCGATTGATTCACCCCTCCACTTT
>TRBV7-9|TRBD1|-|TRBJ1-2
CASSLGTGDYGYTF
TGTGCCAGCAGCTTAGGGACAGGGGACTATGGCTACACCTTC
>TRBV7-8|-|few|TRBJ2-1
CASSGGQFNEQFF
TGTGCCAGCAGCGGAGGACAGTTCAATGAGCAGTTCTTC
>TRBV7-2|-|-|TRBJ2-7
CASSSRRTVPYEQYF
TGTGCCAGCAGCTCCCGTCGGACAGTCCCCTACGAGCAGTACTTC